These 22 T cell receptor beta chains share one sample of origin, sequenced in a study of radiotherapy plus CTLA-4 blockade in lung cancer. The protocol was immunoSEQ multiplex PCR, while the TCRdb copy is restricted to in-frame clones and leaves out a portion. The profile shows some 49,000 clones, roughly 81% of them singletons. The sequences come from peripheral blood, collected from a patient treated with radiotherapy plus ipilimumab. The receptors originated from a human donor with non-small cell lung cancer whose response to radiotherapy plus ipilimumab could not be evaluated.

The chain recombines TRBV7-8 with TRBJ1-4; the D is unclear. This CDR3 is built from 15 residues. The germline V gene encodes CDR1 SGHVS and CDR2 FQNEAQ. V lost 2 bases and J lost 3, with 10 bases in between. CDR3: CASSLLNSPNEKLFF. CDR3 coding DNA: TGTGCCAGCAGCTTATTAAATTCCCCTAATGAAAAACTGTTTTTT.

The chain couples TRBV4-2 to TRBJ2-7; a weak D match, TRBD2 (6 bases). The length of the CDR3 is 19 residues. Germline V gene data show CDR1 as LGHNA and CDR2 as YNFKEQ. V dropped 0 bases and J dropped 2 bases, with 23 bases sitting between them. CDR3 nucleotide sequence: TGTGCCAGCAGCCAAGATGACGGGACGTTCTTAGCGGATACCTACGAGCAGTACTTC. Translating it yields CASSQDDGTFLADTYEQYF.

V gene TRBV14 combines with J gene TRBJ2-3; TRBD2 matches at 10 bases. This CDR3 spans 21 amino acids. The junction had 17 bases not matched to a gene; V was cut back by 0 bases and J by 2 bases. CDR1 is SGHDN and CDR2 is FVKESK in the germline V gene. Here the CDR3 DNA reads TGTGCCAGCAGCCAAGAGTACCCAGCGGGAGGGGTCAGGAGGGCCACAGATACGCAGTATTTT. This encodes CASSQEYPAGGVRRATDTQYF.

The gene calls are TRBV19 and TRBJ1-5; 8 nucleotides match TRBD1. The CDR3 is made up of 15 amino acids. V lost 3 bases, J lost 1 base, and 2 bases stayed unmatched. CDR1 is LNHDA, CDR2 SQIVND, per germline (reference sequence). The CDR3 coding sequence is TGTGCCAGTAGTATGACAGGGGCCAGCAATCAGCCCCAGCATTTT. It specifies CASSMTGASNQPQHF.

This CDR3 is CASSLLWGLDGIYEQYF. The CDR3 DNA follows: TGCGCCAGCAGCTTGTTGTGGGGGCTCGACGGAATCTACGAGCAGTACTTC. This chain uses TRBV5-1 with TRBJ2-7; TRBD1 is a possible D gene (6 bases). Germline-derived CDR1 and CDR2 are SGHRS and YFSETQ. Trimming left V 1 base short and J 3 bases short, with 20 bases between. The CDR3 loop spans 17 amino acids.

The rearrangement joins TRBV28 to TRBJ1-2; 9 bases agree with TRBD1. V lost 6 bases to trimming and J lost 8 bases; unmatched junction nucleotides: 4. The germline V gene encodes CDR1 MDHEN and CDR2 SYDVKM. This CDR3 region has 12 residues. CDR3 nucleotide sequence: TGTGCCAGCAGCCGGACAGGGGACGGCTACACCTTC. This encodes CASSRTGDGYTF.

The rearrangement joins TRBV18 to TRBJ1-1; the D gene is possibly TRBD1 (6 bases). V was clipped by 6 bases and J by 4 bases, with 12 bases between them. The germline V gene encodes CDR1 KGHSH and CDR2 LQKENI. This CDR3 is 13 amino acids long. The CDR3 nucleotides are TGTGCCAGCTCTGTTGGGACACCCACTGAAGCTTTCTTT. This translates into CASSVGTPTEAFF.

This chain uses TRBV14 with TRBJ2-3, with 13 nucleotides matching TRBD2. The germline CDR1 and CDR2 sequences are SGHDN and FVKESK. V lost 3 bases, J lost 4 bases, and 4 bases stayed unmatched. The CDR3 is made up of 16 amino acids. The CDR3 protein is CASSQTSGRLADTQYF. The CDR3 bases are TGTGCCAGCAGCCAGACTAGCGGGAGGCTAGCAGATACGCAGTATTTT.

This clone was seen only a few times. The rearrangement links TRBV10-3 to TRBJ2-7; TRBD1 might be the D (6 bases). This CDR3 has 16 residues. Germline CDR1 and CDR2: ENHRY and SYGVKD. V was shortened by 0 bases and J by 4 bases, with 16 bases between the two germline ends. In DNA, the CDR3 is TGTGCCATCAGTGAGTCAGCAGGGGTACCCTTTTACGAGCAGTACTTC. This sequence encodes CAISESAGVPFYEQYF.

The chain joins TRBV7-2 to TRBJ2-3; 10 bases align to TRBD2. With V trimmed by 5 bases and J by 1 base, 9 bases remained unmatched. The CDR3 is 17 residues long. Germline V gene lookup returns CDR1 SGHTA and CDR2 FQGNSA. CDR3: CASSEIGLAGGTDTQYF. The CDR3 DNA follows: TGTGCCAGCAGCGAGATAGGTCTAGCGGGAGGCACAGATACGCAGTATTTT.

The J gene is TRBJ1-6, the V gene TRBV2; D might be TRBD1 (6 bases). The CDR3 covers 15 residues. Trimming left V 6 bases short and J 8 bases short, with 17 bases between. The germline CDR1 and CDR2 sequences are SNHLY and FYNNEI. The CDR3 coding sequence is TGTGCCAGCAGCAACCGACAGGCCCGAGATTCACCCCTCCACTTT. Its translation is CASSNRQARDSPLHF. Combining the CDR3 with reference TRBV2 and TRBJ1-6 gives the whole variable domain EPEVTQTPSHQVTQMGQEVILRCVPISNHLYFYWYRQILGQKVEFLVSFYNNEISEKSEIFDDQFSVERPDGSNFTLKIRSTKLEDSAMYFCASSNRQARDSPLHFGNGTRLTVT.

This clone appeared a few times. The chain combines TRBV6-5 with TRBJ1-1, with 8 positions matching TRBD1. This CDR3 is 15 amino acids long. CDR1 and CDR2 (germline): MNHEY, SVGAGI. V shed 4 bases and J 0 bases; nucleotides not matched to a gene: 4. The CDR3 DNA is TGTGCCAGCAGTTCGGGACAGGTTATGAACACTGAAGCTTTCTTT. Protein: CASSSGQVMNTEAFF.

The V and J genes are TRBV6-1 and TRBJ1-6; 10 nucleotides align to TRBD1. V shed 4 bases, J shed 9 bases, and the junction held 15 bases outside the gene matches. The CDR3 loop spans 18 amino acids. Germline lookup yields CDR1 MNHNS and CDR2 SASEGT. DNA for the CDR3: TGTGCCAGCAGTGCCCTATCTCCGGGACAGGGGAGCGGTTCACCCCTCCACTTT. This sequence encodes CASSALSPGQGSGSPLHF.

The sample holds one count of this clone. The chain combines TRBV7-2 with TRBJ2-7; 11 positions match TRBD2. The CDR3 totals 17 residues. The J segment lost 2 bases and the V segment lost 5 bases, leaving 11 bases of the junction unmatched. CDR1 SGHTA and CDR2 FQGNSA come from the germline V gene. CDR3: CASSRHVTSGMTYEQYF. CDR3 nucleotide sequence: TGTGCCAGCAGCCGACATGTGACTAGCGGGATGACCTACGAGCAGTACTTC.

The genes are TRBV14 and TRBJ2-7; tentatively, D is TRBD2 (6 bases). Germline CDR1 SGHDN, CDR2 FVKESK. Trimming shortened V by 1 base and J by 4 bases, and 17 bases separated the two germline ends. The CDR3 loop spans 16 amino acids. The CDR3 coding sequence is TGTGCCAGCAGCCAAGGTCTTGTCCAAAGCGGGTACGAGCAGTACTTC. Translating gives CASSQGLVQSGYEQYF.

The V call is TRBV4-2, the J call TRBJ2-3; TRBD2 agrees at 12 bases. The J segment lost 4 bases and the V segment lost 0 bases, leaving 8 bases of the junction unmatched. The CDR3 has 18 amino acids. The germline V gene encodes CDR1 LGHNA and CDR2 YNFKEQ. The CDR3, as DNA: TGTGCCAGCAGCCAAGATTATATGACTAGCGGGAGCCCAGATACGCAGTATTTT. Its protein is CASSQDYMTSGSPDTQYF.

In DNA form, the CDR3 reads TGTGCCAGCAGTTTTGGCGGGACAGGGGGAACTAATGAAAAACTGTTTTTT. It translates to CASSFGGTGGTNEKLFF. The chain employs TRBV28 and TRBJ1-4, with 11 bases lining up with TRBD1. The germline V gene encodes CDR1 MDHEN and CDR2 SYDVKM. Trimming removed 3 bases from V and 1 base from J; junction bases left unmatched: 4. The CDR3 covers 17 residues.

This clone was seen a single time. CDR3 DNA sequence: TGTGCCAGCAGCCACACGCTCACAGGGAACCCGGAGACCCAGTACTTC. Translated: CASSHTLTGNPETQYF. This chain connects TRBV7-9 to TRBJ2-5, with a weak D call TRBD1 (6 bases). Trimming left V 5 bases short and J 5 bases short, with 21 bases between. Germline V lookup: CDR1 SEHNR, CDR2 FQNEAQ (reference sequence). The CDR3 covers 16 residues.

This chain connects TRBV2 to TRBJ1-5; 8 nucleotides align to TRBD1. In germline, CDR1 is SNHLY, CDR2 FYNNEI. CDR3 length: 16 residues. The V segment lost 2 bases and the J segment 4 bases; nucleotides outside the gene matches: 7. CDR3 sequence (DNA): TGTGCCAGCAGTGAACTACAGGGGGGAGGGAATCAGCCCCAGCATTTT. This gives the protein CASSELQGGGNQPQHF.

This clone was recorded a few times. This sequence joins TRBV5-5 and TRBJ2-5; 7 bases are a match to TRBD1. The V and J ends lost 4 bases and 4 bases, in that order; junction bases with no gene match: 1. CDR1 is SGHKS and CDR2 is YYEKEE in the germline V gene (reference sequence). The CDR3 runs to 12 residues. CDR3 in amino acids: CASSPGGETQYF. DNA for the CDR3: TGTGCCAGCAGCCCAGGGGGAGAGACCCAGTACTTC.

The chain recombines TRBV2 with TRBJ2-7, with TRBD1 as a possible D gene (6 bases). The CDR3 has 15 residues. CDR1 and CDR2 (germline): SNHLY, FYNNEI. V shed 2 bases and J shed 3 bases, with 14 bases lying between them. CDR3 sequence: CASSEPQGRVYEQYF. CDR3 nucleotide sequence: TGTGCCAGCAGTGAACCGCAGGGGCGAGTCTACGAGCAGTACTTC.

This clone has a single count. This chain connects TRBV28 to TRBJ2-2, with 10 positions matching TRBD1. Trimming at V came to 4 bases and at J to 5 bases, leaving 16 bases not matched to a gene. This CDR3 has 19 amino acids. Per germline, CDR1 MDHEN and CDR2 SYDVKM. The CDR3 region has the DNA TGTGCCAGCAGTTGGGCCCCCTTCGACAGGGGGCACCCGACCGGGGAGCTGTTTTTT. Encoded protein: CASSWAPFDRGHPTGELFF.